This entry describes one T cell receptor (beta chain). This sample was taken from a study of cytomegalovirus exposure and HLA in healthy donors. The CDR3 runs 15 residues. V was clipped by 5 bases and J by 9 bases, with 20 bases between them. CDR1 MNHEY and CDR2 SVGAGI come from the germline V gene. PCR used 60 Vbeta primers and 13 Jbeta primers. Measured with immunoSEQ multiplex PCR; TCRdb has only the in-frame clones, and not every one. The sample lists about 69,000 clones, about 70% occurring once. The receptor comes from a woman aged 25-40 years in good health and CMV-seronegative. This chain uses TRBV6-5 with TRBJ1-5; the D is unclear. The sequenced sample consisted of PBMCs. CDR3 sequence: CASSPRVENRWPQHF. CDR3 nucleotide sequence: TGTGCCAGCAGTCCGCGGGTCGAAAATCGTTGGCCCCAGCATTTT.